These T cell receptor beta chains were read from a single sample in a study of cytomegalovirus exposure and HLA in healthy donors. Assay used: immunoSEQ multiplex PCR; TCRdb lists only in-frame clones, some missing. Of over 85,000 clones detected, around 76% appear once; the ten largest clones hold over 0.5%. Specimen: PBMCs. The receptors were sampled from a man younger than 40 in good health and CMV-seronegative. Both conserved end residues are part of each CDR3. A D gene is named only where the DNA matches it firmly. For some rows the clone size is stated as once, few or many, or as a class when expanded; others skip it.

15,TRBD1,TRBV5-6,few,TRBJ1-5,TGTGCCAGCAGCCGGGACAGGGTGGTCAATCAGCCCCAGCATTTT,CASSRDRVVNQPQHF
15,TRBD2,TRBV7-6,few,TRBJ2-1,TGTGCCAGCAGCTTGTCTGCGGGAGGGGTAGGTGAGCAGTTCTTC,CASSLSAGGVGEQFF
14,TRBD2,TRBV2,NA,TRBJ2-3,TGTGCCAGCAGTGAAGGCGGGAGGGGGGATACGCAGTATTTT,CASSEGGRGDTQYF
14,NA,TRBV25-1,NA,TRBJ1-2,TGTGCCAGCAGTGCCTCGGGGGAATACTATGGCTACACCTTC,CASSASGEYYGYTF
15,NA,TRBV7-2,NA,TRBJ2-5,TGTGCCAGCAGCTTAGGGGAGTGGTTCGGGGAGACCCAGTACTTC,CASSLGEWFGETQYF
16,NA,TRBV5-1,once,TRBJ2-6,TGCGCCAGCAGCTTTTCAGGCCCCTCTGGGGCCAACGTCCTGACTTTC,CASSFSGPSGANVLTF
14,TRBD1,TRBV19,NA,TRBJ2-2,TGTGCCAGTGGTAGAGACAGGGTCACCGGGGAGCTGTTTTTT,CASGRDRVTGELFF
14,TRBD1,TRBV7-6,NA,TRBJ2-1,TGTGCCAGCAGCTTAGCGGACAGGGGTAGGGAGCAGTTCTTC,CASSLADRGREQFF
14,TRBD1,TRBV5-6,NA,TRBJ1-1,TGTGCCAGCAGCTTGCCCCAGGGGGGCACTGAAGCTTTCTTT,CASSLPQGGTEAFF
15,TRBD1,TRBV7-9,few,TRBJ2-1,TGTGCCAGCGGATCGCAGGGGGCTTGGTACAATGAGCAGTTCTTC,CASGSQGAWYNEQFF
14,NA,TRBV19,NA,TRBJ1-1,TGTGCCAGTAGTATAGAGACTAAATCACCCGAAGCTTTCTTT,CASSIETKSPEAFF
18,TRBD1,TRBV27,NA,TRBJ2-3,TGTGCCAGCAGTTTATTTCGCAGGGGGCGTAAAATCACAGATACGCAGTATTTT,CASSLFRRGRKITDTQYF
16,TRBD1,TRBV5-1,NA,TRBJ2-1,TGCGCCAGCAGAACCGGGACAGGGGAGGTACGCAATGAGCAGTTCTTC,CASRTGTGEVRNEQFF
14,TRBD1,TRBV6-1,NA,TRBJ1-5,TGTGCCAGCAGGGGGGACAGCGCTACTCAGCCCCAGCATTTT,CASRGDSATQPQHF
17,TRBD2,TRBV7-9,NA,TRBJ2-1,TGTGCCAGCAGCTTAACTTCCCCTAGCGGCCGACTCAATGAGCAGTTCTTC,CASSLTSPSGRLNEQFF
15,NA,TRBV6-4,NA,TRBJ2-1,TGTGCCAGCAGTCCTGGAGGGAGTTCCTACAATGAGCAGTTCTTC,CASSPGGSSYNEQFF
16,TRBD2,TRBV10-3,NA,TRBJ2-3,TGTGCCGCCCAGCCGGGACTAGCGGGCAGCACAGATACGCAGTATTTT,CAAQPGLAGSTDTQYF
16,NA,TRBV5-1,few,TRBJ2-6,TGCGCCAGCAGCTTGGAGGGGACTTCTGGGGCCAACGTCCTGACTTTC,CASSLEGTSGANVLTF
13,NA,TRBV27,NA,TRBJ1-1,TGTGCCAGCAGTTCGACAGTTAACACTGAAGCTTTCTTT,CASSSTVNTEAFF
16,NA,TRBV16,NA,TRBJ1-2,TGTGCCAGCAGCCAATCGCCTGCGGGGGCTGGGGGCGGCTACACCTTC,CASSQSPAGAGGGYTF
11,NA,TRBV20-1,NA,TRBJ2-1,TGCAGTGCTATTAAGACTCGTGAGCAGTTCTTC,CSAIKTREQFF